This T cell receptor beta chain was obtained from a study of T cell changes during pregnancy in multiple sclerosis. The assay was immunoSEQ multiplex PCR, and TCRdb's table has in-frame clones only and misses some. Among approximately 52,000 clones listed, approximately 92% were seen once. The starting material was CD4+ T cells from peripheral blood mononuclear cells, obtained in the second trimester of pregnancy. This TCR was recovered from a female donor in good health, enrolled as a control in a pregnancy study.

The CDR3 nucleotides are TGTGCCAGCAGCTCGCCCCGGACTAGGGATGAGCAGTTCTTC. Protein product: CASSSPRTRDEQFF. This chain connects TRBV7-9 to TRBJ2-1; 7 bases map to TRBD2. This CDR3 has 14 amino acids. Losses at the gene ends were 4 bases for V and 8 bases for J; bases not matched to a gene: 8. From germline, CDR1 is SEHNR and CDR2 FQNEAQ (reference sequence).